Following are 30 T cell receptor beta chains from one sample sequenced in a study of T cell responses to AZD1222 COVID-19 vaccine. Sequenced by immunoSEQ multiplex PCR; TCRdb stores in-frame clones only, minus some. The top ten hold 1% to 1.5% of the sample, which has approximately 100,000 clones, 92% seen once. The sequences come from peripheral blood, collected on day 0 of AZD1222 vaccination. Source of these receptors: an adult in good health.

The CDR3 loop reads CASSPTQGSSNYGYTF. The CDR3, as DNA: TGTGCCAGCTCACCAACACAGGGGTCCAGCAACTATGGCTACACCTTC. The V gene is TRBV18, the J gene TRBJ1-2, with 7 nucleotides matching TRBD1. The CDR3 is made up of 16 amino acids. Trimming cost V 2 bases and J 2 bases; bases outside gene matches: 8. Germline V gene sequence: CDR1 KGHSH, CDR2 LQKENI.

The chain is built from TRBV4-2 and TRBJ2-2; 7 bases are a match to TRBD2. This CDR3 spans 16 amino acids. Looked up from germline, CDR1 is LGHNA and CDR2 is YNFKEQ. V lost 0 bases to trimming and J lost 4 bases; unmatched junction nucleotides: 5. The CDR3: CASSQDGGGATGELFF. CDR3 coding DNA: TGTGCCAGCAGCCAAGATGGGGGAGGGGCCACCGGGGAGCTGTTTTTT.

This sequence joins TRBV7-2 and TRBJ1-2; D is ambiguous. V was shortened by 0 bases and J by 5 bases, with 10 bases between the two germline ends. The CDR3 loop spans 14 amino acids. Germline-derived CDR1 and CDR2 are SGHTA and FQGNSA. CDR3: CASSLALGRYGYTF. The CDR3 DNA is TGTGCCAGCAGCTTAGCACTCGGACGGTATGGCTACACCTTC.

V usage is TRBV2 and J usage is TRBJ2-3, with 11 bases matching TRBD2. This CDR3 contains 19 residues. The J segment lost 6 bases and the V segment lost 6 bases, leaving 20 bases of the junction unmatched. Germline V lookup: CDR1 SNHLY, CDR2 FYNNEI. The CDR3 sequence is CASSVLGGPGASGRDTQYF. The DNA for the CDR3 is TGTGCCAGCAGCGTCCTCGGAGGCCCAGGGGCTAGCGGGAGGGATACGCAGTATTTT.

The CDR3 spells CASSRTRTKNQPQHF. The CDR3 DNA reads TGTGCCAGCAGTCGGACACGGACGAAAAATCAGCCCCAGCATTTT. The chain links TRBV21-1 to TRBJ1-5; the D call TRBD1 from the table was never checked on the DNA. TRBV21-1 has pseudogene status. This CDR3 comprises 15 residues.

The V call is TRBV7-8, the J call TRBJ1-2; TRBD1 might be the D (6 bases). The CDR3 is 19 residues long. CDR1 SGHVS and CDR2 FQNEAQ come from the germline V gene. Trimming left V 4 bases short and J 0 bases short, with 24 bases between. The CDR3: CASSSSFSLWDTTNYGYTF. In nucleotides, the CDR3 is TGTGCCAGCAGCTCCTCCTTTTCTCTATGGGACACTACTAACTATGGCTACACCTTC.

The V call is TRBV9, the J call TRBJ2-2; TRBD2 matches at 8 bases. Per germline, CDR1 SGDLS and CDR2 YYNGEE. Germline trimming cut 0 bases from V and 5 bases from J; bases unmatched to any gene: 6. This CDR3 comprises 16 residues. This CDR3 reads CASSVGEREFTGELFF. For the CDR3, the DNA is TGTGCCAGCAGCGTAGGGGAGCGGGAGTTTACCGGGGAGCTGTTTTTT.

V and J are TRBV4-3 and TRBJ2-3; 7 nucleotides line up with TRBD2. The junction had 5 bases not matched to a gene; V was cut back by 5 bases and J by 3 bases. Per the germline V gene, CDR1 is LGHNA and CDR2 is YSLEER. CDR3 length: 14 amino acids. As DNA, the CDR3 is TGCGCCAGCAGCAAAGGACTAGAGACAGATACGCAGTATTTT. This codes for CASSKGLETDTQYF.

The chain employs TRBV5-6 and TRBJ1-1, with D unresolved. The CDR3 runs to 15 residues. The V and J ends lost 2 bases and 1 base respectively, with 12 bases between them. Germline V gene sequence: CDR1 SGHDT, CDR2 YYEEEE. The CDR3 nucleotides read TGTGCCAGCAGCTTTGGGTATGCTGGGAACACTGAAGCTTTCTTT. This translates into CASSFGYAGNTEAFF.

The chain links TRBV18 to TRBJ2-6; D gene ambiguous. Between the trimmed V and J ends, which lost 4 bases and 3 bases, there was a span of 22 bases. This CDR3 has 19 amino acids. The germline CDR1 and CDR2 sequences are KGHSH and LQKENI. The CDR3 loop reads CASSLMSGKTAVGANVLTF. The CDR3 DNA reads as TGTGCCAGCTCACTCATGTCGGGCAAAACAGCCGTTGGGGCCAACGTCCTGACTTTC.

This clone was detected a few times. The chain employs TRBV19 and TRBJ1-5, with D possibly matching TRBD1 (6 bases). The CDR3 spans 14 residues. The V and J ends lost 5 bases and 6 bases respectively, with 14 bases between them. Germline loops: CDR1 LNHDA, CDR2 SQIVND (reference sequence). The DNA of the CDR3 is TGTGCCAGTAGTGACCTCCAGGGGACTCAGCCCCAGCATTTT. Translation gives CASSDLQGTQPQHF.

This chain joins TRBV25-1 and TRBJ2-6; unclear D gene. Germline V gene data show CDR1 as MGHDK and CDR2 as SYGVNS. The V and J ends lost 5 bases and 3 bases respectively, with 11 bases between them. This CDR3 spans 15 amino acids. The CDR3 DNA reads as TGTGCCAGCAGTTTATCGCAGAGTGGGGCCAACGTCCTGACTTTC. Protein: CASSLSQSGANVLTF.

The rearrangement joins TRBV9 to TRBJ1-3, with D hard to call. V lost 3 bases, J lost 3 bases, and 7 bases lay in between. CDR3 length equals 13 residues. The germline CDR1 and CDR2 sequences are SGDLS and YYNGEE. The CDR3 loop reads CASSGTNGNTIYF. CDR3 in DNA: TGTGCCAGCAGCGGCACCAATGGAAACACCATATATTTT.

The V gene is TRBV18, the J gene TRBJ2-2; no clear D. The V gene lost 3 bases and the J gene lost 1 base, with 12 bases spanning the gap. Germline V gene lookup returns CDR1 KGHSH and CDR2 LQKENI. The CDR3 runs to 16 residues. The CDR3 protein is CASSPYQTQNTGELFF. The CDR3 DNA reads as TGTGCCAGCTCACCGTACCAGACACAGAACACCGGGGAGCTGTTTTTT.

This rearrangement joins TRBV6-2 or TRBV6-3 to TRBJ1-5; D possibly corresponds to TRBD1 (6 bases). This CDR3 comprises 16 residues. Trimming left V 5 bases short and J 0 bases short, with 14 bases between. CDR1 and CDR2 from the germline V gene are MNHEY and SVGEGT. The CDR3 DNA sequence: TGTGCCAGCAGTCCCCATCAGGGGTATAGCAATCAGCCCCAGCATTTT. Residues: CASSPHQGYSNQPQHF.

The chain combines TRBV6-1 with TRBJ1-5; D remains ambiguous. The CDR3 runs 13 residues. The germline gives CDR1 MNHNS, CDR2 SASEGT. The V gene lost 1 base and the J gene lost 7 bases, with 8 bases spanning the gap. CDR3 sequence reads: CASSEGLRQPQHF. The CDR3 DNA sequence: TGTGCCAGCAGTGAAGGTCTCAGGCAGCCCCAGCATTTT.

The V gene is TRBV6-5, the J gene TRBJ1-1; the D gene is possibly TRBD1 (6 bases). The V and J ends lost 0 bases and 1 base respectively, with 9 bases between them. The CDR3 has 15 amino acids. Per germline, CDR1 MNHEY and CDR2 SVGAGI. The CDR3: CASSYSTRGNTEAFF. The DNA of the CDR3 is TGTGCCAGCAGTTACTCGACCAGGGGGAACACTGAAGCTTTCTTT.

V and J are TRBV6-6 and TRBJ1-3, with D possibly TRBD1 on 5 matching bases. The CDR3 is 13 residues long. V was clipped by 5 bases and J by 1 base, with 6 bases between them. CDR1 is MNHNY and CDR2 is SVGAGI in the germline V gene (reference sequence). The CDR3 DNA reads TGTGCCAGCAGTCAGGGTTCTGGAAACACCATATATTTT. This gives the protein CASSQGSGNTIYF.

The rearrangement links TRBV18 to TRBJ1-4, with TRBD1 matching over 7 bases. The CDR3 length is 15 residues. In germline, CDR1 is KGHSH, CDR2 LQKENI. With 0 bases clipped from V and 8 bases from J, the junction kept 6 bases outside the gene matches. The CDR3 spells CASSPPSRGQEKLFF. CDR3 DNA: TGTGCCAGCTCACCACCGAGTAGGGGGCAAGAAAAACTGTTTTTT. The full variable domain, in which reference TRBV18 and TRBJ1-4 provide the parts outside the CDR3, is NAGVMQNPRHLVRRRGQEARLRCSPMKGHSHVYWYRQLPEEGLKFMVYLQKENIIDESGMPKERFSAEFPKEGPSILRIQQVVRGDSAAYFCASSPPSRGQEKLFFGSGTQLSVL.

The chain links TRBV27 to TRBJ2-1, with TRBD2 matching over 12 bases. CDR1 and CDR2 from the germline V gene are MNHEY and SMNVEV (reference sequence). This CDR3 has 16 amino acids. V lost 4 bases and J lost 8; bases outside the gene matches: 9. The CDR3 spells CASSSQLAGGPYEQFF. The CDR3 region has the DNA TGTGCCAGCAGTTCCCAACTAGCGGGAGGCCCCTATGAGCAGTTCTTC.

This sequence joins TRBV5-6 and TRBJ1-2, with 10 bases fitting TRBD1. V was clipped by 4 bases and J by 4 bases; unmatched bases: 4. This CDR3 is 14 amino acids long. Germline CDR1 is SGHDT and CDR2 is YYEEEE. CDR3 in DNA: TGTGCCAGCAGCCCCGGGACAGGGGCCTATGGCTACACCTTC. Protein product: CASSPGTGAYGYTF.

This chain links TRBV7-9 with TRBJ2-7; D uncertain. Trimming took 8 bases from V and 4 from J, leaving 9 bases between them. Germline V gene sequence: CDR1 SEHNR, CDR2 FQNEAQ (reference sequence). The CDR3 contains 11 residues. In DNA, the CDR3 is TGTGCCAGCGGGGAACAGTACGAGCAGTACTTC. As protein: CASGEQYEQYF.

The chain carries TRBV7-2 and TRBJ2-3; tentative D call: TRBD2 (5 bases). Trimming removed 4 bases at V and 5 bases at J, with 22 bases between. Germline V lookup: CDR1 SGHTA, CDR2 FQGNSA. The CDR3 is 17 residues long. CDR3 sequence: CASSSRSLGGQRDTQYF. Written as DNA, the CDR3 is TGTGCCAGCAGCTCACGGTCCCTTGGAGGCCAAAGAGATACGCAGTATTTT.

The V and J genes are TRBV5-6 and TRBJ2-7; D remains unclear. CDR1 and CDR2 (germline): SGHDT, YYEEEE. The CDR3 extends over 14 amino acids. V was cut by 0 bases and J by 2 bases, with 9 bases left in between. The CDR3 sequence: CASSLAVRTYEQYF. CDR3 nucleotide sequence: TGTGCCAGCAGCTTGGCGGTCAGGACCTACGAGCAGTACTTC.

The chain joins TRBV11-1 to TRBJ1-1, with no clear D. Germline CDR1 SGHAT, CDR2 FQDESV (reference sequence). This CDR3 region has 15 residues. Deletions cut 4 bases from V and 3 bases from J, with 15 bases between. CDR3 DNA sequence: TGTGCCAGCAGCTCCAGTCGCCCACTTGACACTGAAGCTTTCTTT. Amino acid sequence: CASSSSRPLDTEAFF.

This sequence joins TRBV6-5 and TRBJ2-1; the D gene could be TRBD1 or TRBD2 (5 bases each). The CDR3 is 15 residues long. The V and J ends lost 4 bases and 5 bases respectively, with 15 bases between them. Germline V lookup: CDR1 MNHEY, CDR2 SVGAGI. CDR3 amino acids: CASSSTGDAHNEQFF. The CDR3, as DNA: TGTGCCAGCAGTTCTACCGGGGACGCTCACAATGAGCAGTTCTTC.

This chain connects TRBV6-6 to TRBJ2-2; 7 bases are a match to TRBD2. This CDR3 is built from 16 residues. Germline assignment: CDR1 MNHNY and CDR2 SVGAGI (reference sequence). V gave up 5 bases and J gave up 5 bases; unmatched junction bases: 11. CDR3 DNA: TGTGCCAGCAGTGCCGGCGCGGGAGAGGCAACCGGGGAGCTGTTTTTT. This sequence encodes CASSAGAGEATGELFF.

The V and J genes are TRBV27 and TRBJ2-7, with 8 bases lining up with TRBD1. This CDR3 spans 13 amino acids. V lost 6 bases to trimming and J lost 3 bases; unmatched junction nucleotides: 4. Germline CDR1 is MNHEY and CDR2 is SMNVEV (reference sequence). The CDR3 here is CASSADRGYEQYF. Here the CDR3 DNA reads TGTGCCAGCAGCGCTGACAGGGGCTACGAGCAGTACTTC.

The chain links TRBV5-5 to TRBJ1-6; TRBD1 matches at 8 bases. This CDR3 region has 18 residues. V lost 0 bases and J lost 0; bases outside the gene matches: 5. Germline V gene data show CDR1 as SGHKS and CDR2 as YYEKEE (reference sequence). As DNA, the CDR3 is TGTGCCAGCAGCTTGGAGGTCCAGGGGGCCTCCTATAATTCACCCCTCCACTTT. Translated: CASSLEVQGASYNSPLHF.

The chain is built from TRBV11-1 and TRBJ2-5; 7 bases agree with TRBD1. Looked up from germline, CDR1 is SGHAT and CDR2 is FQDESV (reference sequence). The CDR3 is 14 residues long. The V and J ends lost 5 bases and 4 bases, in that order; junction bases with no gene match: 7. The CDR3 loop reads CASSPTGVGETQYF. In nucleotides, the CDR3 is TGTGCCAGCAGCCCCACAGGGGTGGGAGAGACCCAGTACTTC.